The 4 T cell receptor beta chains given below trace back to one sample, sequenced in a study of cytomegalovirus exposure and HLA in healthy donors. The PCR contained 60 Vbeta and 13 Jbeta primers. Produced via immunoSEQ multiplex PCR; TCRdb's table is partial and in-frame only. Of some 160,000 clones in the sample, around four fifths were seen once. Sequencing was carried out using PBMCs. All receptors derive from a woman aged 30 to 39 in good health and CMV-seronegative.

The V gene is TRBV29-1, the J gene TRBJ1-2, with TRBD1 as a possible D gene (5 bases). The V gene lost 7 bases and the J gene lost 7 bases, with 16 bases spanning the gap. The CDR3 length is 12 residues. Germline CDR1 and CDR2: SQVTM and ANQGSEA. The CDR3 DNA reads as TGCAGCGCCTCGTGGCAGGGAGGTGGCTACACCTTC. Amino acid sequence: CSASWQGGGYTF.

This chain uses TRBV4-1 with TRBJ2-1; 11 positions match TRBD1. V shed 2 bases, J shed 9 bases, and the junction held 6 bases outside the gene matches. There are 15 residues in the CDR3. Germline V gene sequence: CDR1 MGHRA, CDR2 YSYEKL. CDR3: CASSQQGTGGFEQFF. As DNA, the CDR3 is TGCGCCAGCAGCCAACAAGGGACAGGGGGTTTTGAGCAGTTCTTC.

V is TRBV18 and J is TRBJ1-1, with 11 bases that match TRBD1. CDR3 length: 14 residues. With V trimmed by 6 bases and J by 4 bases, 4 bases remained unmatched. Germline V CDR1 and CDR2: KGHSH, LQKENI. The CDR3 DNA sequence: TGTGCCAGCTCGGCCGGGACAGGGGGCACTGAAGCTTTCTTT. This translates into CASSAGTGGTEAFF.

The chain recombines TRBV14 with TRBJ2-4; no firm D call. V lost 4 bases to trimming and J lost 0 bases, with 25 bases between them. CDR3 length equals 20 residues. Germline CDR1 is SGHDN and CDR2 is FVKESK. CDR3 region: CASSPNPNEPADIAKNIQYF. The CDR3 nucleotides are TGTGCCAGCAGCCCGAACCCCAACGAGCCCGCTGACATAGCCAAAAACATTCAGTACTTC.